This is a list of T cell receptor beta chains from one sample in a study of CD8+ T cells in alopecia areata. Here immunoSEQ multiplex PCR was the method, and the copy in TCRdb shows in-frame clones only, minus some. This sample has roughly 130,000 clones, with roughly 58% found just once. Sequences were derived from CD4+ T cells sorted from blood, sampled at week 0. The receptor set was obtained from a human donor with alopecia areata. CDR3s include the opening cysteine and the closing phenylalanine or tryptophan. The order of the fields is clone size, D gene, V gene, J gene, CDR3 protein, CDR3 DNA. D genes are given only for firm matches. Where a row states a size, it is once, few, many or the class of an expanded clone; other rows omit it.

size: -
D: -
V: TRBV15
J: TRBJ1-3
CDR3: CATSRDPTAGNTIYF
DNA: TGTGCCACCAGCAGAGATCCCACGGCCGGAAACACCATATATTTT

size: -
D: TRBD1
V: TRBV5-4
J: TRBJ2-7
CDR3: CASSLSGTGDEQYF
DNA: TGTGCCAGCAGCTTGTCCGGGACAGGGGACGAGCAGTACTTC

size: -
D: TRBD2
V: TRBV27
J: TRBJ2-2
CDR3: CASVHLAGTGELFF
DNA: TGTGCCAGCGTACACTTAGCGGGCACCGGGGAGCTGTTTTTT

size: -
D: -
V: TRBV29-1
J: TRBJ2-5
CDR3: CSVEDRGEGAETQYF
DNA: TGCAGCGTTGAAGATCGAGGGGAAGGAGCAGAGACCCAGTACTTC

size: -
D: -
V: TRBV14
J: TRBJ2-5
CDR3: CASSQDLGETQYF
DNA: TGTGCCAGCAGCCAAGATCTAGGAGAGACCCAGTACTTC

size: few
D: TRBD1
V: TRBV7-2
J: TRBJ2-7
CDR3: CASSPATGDEQYF
DNA: TGTGCCAGCAGCCCCGCCACAGGGGACGAGCAGTACTTC

size: -
D: -
V: TRBV27
J: TRBJ2-1
CDR3: CASSPDRAGGGSSYNEQFF
DNA: TGTGCCAGCAGTCCCGACAGGGCAGGGGGAGGAAGCTCCTACAATGAGCAGTTCTTC

size: -
D: -
V: TRBV27
J: TRBJ1-2
CDR3: CASSSLGRDYGYTF
DNA: TGTGCCAGCAGTTCCCTCGGGAGGGACTATGGCTACACCTTC

size: few
D: -
V: TRBV4-3
J: TRBJ1-1
CDR3: CASSQDGGGQAFF
DNA: TGCGCCAGCAGCCAGGACGGGGGGGGCCAAGCTTTCTTT

size: -
D: -
V: TRBV2
J: TRBJ1-1
CDR3: CASSEALRGATFF
DNA: TGTGCCAGCAGTGAAGCGCTTCGGGGCGCGACTTTCTTT

size: -
D: TRBD1
V: TRBV5-1
J: TRBJ2-7
CDR3: CASSSSGTVSYEQYF
DNA: TGCGCCAGCAGCTCGTCCGGGACAGTCTCCTACGAGCAGTACTTC

size: few
D: TRBD2
V: TRBV7-2
J: TRBJ2-3
CDR3: CASSRGSGTDTQYF
DNA: TGTGCCAGCTCGCGCGGGAGTGGCACAGATACGCAGTATTTT

size: -
D: -
V: TRBV5-6
J: TRBJ2-5
CDR3: CASSFPKWEETQYF
DNA: TGTGCCAGCAGCTTCCCTAAATGGGAAGAGACCCAGTACTTC

size: -
D: -
V: TRBV2
J: TRBJ2-5
CDR3: CASSLGTERDETQYF
DNA: TGTGCCAGCAGCCTAGGGACGGAACGAGACGAGACCCAGTACTTC

size: -
D: TRBD2
V: TRBV25-1
J: TRBJ2-1
CDR3: CASSGSGRDEQFF
DNA: TGTGCCAGCAGTGGATCCGGGAGGGATGAGCAGTTCTTC

size: -
D: TRBD2
V: TRBV29-1
J: TRBJ2-5
CDR3: CSVAGTSGSLETQYF
DNA: TGCAGCGTTGCCGGGACTAGCGGGTCATTGGAGACCCAGTACTTC

size: -
D: TRBD2
V: TRBV5-1
J: TRBJ2-7
CDR3: CASSWTSGEPYEQYF
DNA: TGCGCCAGCAGCTGGACTAGCGGGGAACCCTACGAGCAGTACTTC

size: few
D: -
V: TRBV6-6
J: TRBJ1-2
CDR3: CASSSQGLSYGYTF
DNA: TGTGCCAGCAGTTCCCAGGGACTCTCCTATGGCTACACCTTC

size: -
D: TRBD1
V: TRBV7-2
J: TRBJ2-5
CDR3: CASSLLGTGGLVTQYF
DNA: TGTGCCAGCAGCCTACTTGGGACAGGGGGCTTAGTGACCCAGTACTTC

size: -
D: -
V: TRBV4-2
J: TRBJ2-7
CDR3: CASSQDSASGGEQYF
DNA: TGTGCCAGCAGCCAAGATAGTGCCTCTGGGGGCGAGCAGTACTTC

size: few
D: TRBD2
V: TRBV7-2
J: TRBJ2-7
CDR3: CASSWTSGDYEQYF
DNA: TGTGCCAGCAGCTGGACTAGCGGGGACTACGAGCAGTACTTC

size: -
D: TRBD1
V: TRBV7-2
J: TRBJ2-7
CDR3: CASSSLGTGAYEQYF
DNA: TGTGCCAGCAGCTCACTTGGGACAGGAGCCTACGAGCAGTACTTC

size: -
D: -
V: TRBV5-1
J: TRBJ2-5
CDR3: CASSLVATNQETQYF
DNA: TGCGCCAGCAGCTTGGTGGCGACAAACCAAGAGACCCAGTACTTC

size: -
D: -
V: TRBV11-2
J: TRBJ1-5
CDR3: CASSPGLFRGQPQHF
DNA: TGTGCCAGCAGCCCCGGACTGTTCCGGGGGCAGCCCCAGCATTTT

size: -
D: TRBD1
V: TRBV7-9
J: TRBJ1-1
CDR3: CASSSDRGTEAFF
DNA: TGTGCCAGCAGCTCTGACAGGGGCACTGAAGCTTTCTTT

size: -
D: -
V: TRBV5-4
J: TRBJ2-3
CDR3: CASSPGRTDTQYF
DNA: TGTGCCAGCAGCCCCGGGCGCACAGATACGCAGTATTTT

size: -
D: -
V: TRBV5-6
J: TRBJ2-2
CDR3: CASSLGRTGELFF
DNA: TGTGCCAGCAGCTTGGGCCGGACCGGGGAGCTGTTTTTT

size: once
D: -
V: TRBV4-1
J: TRBJ1-4
CDR3: CASSQSRSNEKLFF
DNA: TGCGCCAGCAGCCAATCCAGGAGTAATGAAAAACTGTTTTTT

size: -
D: -
V: TRBV29-1
J: TRBJ2-7
CDR3: CSVEDRRSPQYF
DNA: TGCAGCGTTGAAGATCGTAGGTCACCCCAGTACTTC

size: -
D: TRBD2
V: TRBV11-2
J: TRBJ2-7
CDR3: CASSLKGLAGPYEQYF
DNA: TGTGCCAGCAGCCTCAAGGGACTAGCGGGACCCTACGAGCAGTACTTC

size: -
D: TRBD2
V: TRBV29-1
J: TRBJ2-1
CDR3: CTIKAGSNEQFF
DNA: TGCACCATTAAAGCGGGAAGCAATGAGCAGTTCTTC

size: -
D: -
V: TRBV29-1
J: TRBJ1-2
CDR3: CSVDSQGPYGYTF
DNA: TGCAGCGTTGATAGCCAGGGCCCCTATGGCTACACCTTC

size: -
D: -
V: TRBV4-3
J: TRBJ2-2
CDR3: CASSQDLRGSSNTGELFF
DNA: TGCGCCAGCAGCCAAGATCTTAGGGGGAGTTCGAACACCGGGGAGCTGTTTTTT

size: -
D: TRBD2
V: TRBV18
J: TRBJ2-3
CDR3: CASSGGDTQYF
DNA: TGTGCCAGCTCGGGAGGGGATACGCAGTATTTT

size: few
D: -
V: TRBV6-5
J: TRBJ2-2
CDR3: CASTTVNTGELFF
DNA: TGTGCCAGCACAACGGTAAACACCGGGGAGCTGTTTTTT

size: -
D: -
V: TRBV4-3
J: TRBJ2-5
CDR3: CASSQAWNQETQYF
DNA: TGCGCCAGCAGCCAAGCGTGGAATCAAGAGACCCAGTACTTC

size: -
D: -
V: TRBV20-1
J: TRBJ1-3
CDR3: CSASRGNTIYF
DNA: TGCAGTGCTAGTCGGGGAAACACCATATATTTT

size: -
D: -
V: TRBV4-1
J: TRBJ1-4
CDR3: CASSHLRPGNEKLFF
DNA: TGCGCCAGCAGCCACCTCCGTCCCGGGAATGAAAAACTGTTTTTT

size: few
D: -
V: TRBV11-2
J: TRBJ2-1
CDR3: CASSLHRDNEQFF
DNA: TGTGCCAGCAGCTTACACAGGGACAATGAGCAGTTCTTC

size: -
D: -
V: TRBV28
J: TRBJ1-2
CDR3: CASTVGTYGYTF
DNA: TGTGCCAGCACGGTCGGGACCTATGGCTACACCTTC

size: -
D: -
V: TRBV7-7
J: TRBJ1-3
CDR3: CASSLSRGAGNTIYF
DNA: TGTGCCAGCAGCTTATCTCGGGGGGCTGGAAACACCATATATTTT

size: -
D: TRBD1
V: TRBV27
J: TRBJ1-2
CDR3: CASSLTGTGGGGYTF
DNA: TGTGCCAGCAGTTTAACAGGGACAGGGGGAGGTGGCTACACCTTC